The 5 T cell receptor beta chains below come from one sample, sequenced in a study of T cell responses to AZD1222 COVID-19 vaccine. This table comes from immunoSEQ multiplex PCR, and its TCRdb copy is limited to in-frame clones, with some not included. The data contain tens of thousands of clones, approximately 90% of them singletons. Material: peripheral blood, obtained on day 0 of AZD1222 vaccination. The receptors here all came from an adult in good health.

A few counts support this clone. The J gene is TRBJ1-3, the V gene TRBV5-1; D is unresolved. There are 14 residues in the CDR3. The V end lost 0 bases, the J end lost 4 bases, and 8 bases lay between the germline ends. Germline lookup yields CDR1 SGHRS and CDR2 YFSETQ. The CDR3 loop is CASSLGPGGNTIYF. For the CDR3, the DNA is TGCGCCAGCAGCTTGGGACCGGGGGGAAACACCATATATTTT. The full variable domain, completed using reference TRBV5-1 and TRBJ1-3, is KAGVTQTPRYLIKTRGQQVTLSCSPISGHRSVSWYQQTPGQGLQFLFEYFSETQRNKGNFPGRFSGRQFSNSRSEMNVSTLELGDSALYLCASSLGPGGNTIYFGEGSWLTVV.

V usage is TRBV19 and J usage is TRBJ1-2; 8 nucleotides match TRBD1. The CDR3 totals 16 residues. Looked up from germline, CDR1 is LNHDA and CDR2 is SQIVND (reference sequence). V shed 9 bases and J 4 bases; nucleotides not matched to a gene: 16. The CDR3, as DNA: TGTGCCAGCCACGGACAGGGTATATATTATAGCTATGGCTACACCTTC. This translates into CASHGQGIYYSYGYTF.

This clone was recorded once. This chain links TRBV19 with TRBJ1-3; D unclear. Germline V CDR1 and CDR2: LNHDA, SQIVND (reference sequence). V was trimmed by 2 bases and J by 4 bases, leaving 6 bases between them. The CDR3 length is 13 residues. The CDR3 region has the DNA TGTGCCAGTAGTATATTCACGGGAAACACCATATATTTT. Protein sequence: CASSIFTGNTIYF.

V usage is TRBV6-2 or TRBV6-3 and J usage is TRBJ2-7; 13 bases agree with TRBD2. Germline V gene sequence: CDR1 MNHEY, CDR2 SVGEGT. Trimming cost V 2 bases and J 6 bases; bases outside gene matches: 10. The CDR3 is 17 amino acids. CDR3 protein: CASSYPLRLAGGGEQYF. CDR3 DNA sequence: TGTGCCAGCAGTTACCCACTCCGACTAGCGGGGGGAGGCGAGCAGTACTTC.

CDR3 nucleotide sequence: TGCGCCAGCAGTGCAAGCCCGACTAGCACAGATACGCAGTATTTT. Protein sequence: CASSASPTSTDTQYF. The rearrangement links TRBV5-1 to TRBJ2-3; D unclear. Trimming pared 5 bases from V and 0 bases from J, leaving 13 bases between. Germline values: CDR1 SGHRS, CDR2 YFSETQ. The CDR3 sequence is 15 residues long.